This TCR beta chain was identified during a study of T cell responses to AZD1222 COVID-19 vaccine (dated by TCRdb to 2020 to 2023). Regarding the study in general: A total of around 240 trial participants underwent TCR sequencing, of whom 207 had received two doses of AZD1222 and roughly 26 had received two doses of the MenACWY control vaccine. Enrollment into the trials was organized by age into subgroups of 18-55, 56-69 and 70-plus years, and those subgroups contained approximately 160, 26 and 62 TCR-sequenced participants, respectively. The paper's findings and limits, for the study overall: Most participants were white British and females outnumbered males, and the authors suggested that clonal diversity may have been underestimated. Reportedly, close to half of the unique spike-specific TCRs recognized epitopes lying outside the regions that are mutated in the B.1.351 and B.1.1.7 variants. Conclusions about previously exposed vaccinees were limited because only a handful of AZD1222 recipients were SARS-CoV-2 seropositive at baseline. The 56-69-year group was small, and its depth increase did not reach significance, likely because of low power. Spike-specific TCR breadth and depth rose significantly after two AZD1222 doses compared with day 0 and with MenACWY recipients. Vaccine-associated CD4 TCRs spanned the whole spike protein, with dominant responses in regions 160-218 and 743-854. Because no day 14 peak-response samples were available, the repertoires could be characterized only after the peak T cell response.

The CDR3 regions of human TCRbeta chains were analyzed by immunosequencing. The original pipeline was this. Repertoire TCRs were matched against a reference library of SARS-CoV-2-specific TCRs generated with the MIRA antigen-specificity platform. Breadth was defined as the fraction of unique TCRs that were SARS-CoV-2-associated, and depth was defined as the fraction of total T cells that were SARS-CoV-2-associated. Using the MIRA data, each spike-specific TCR was assigned both to the spike region to which the TCR was reactive and to a CD4 or CD8 class. Log10-transformed breadth and depth values were compared by one-way ANOVA with Sidak's multiple comparisons tests. TCRdb obtained this table from immuneACCESS and retained in-frame rearrangements with V and J assigned. These tables miss some clones; where compared with another copy, unresolved V genes account for less than half of the shortfall, and the remainder is unexplained. V and J calls and clone size follow that table, whereas D and trimming were derived from the DNA. The sample profile shows about 120,000 clones; 85% to 95% of them were found once. The ten top clones hold around 1.6% of the sample.

V is cut back by 6 bases and J by 0 bases, with 14 bases in the junction unmatched. The germline V gene provides CDR1 MNHNS and CDR2 SASEGT. The CDR3 holds 17 amino acids from the cysteine to the phenylalanine. Of the read, only the CDR3 DNA is kept; its 51 bases are in frame from base 1. According to the study, the label for this sample's time point signals: about 28 days (+/-7) after the second vaccine dose. Because spike-specific TCR depth and breadth did not differ between the two schedules, AZD1222 recipients who got a second dose at roughly 4 weeks were pooled with those who got a second dose at roughly 12 weeks. Samples from vaccinated people were obtained from the UK trials COV001 and COV002, which included a single-blind randomized controlled phase 2/3 trial of AZD1222 (ChAdOx1 nCoV-19) in healthy adults. For TCRbeta chain sequencing, PBMC samples were collected from trial participants at day 0 and at day 28 after the second dose.

This clone showed up just a few times. Its recognized antigen is unknown. Base quality data are lacking; no much larger clone is found one base away. This clonotype was sampled from an adult who received the AZD1222 COVID-19 vaccine. The rearrangement combines TRBV6-1 with TRBJ2-7, and TRBD1 matches 7 of the central bases. The input for sequencing was peripheral blood, taken 28 days after the second AZD1222 dose. The nucleotide sequence reads TGTGCCAGCAGGGAATACCCGGGACAGACGCGCTCCTACGAGCAGTACTTC. Its protein is CASREYPGQTRSYEQYF.